Listed below are T cell receptor beta chains from one sample, sequenced in a study of T cell repertoires in cytomegalovirus infection. These receptors have no identified antigens. Each CDR3 protein is one row after TCRdb ran MiXCR on the reads. The sample holds 550,000 to 850,000 distinct CDR3 sequences, around a third seen once. This specimen consisted of cultured PBMCs, obtained from culture after CMV antigen stimulation. These receptors all stem from a human donor in good health (CMV status not recorded). Some clones in this sample may be carry-over from other donors' samples. CDR3s include the opening cysteine and the closing phenylalanine or tryptophan. The order of the fields is J gene, V gene, CDR3 protein.

>TRBJ2-1|TRBV5-6
CASSLRGRGTNEQFF
>TRBJ2-2|TRBV2
CASRGSTAGELFF
>TRBJ1-2|TRBV7-2
CASSLSGWANYGYTF
>TRBJ2-5|TRBV6-1
CASKLSETQYF
>TRBJ2-3|TRBV11-2
CASSSWGRGTDTQYF
>TRBJ1-4|TRBV12-3/TRBV12-4
CASTISYEALFF
>TRBJ2-3|TRBV4-1
CASSQFTGTGSDTQYF
>TRBJ2-4|TRBV29-1
CSVGPGAKNIQYF
>TRBJ2-5|TRBV2
CASSDETAIGGLGTQYF
>TRBJ1-6|TRBV10-3
CAISESGKRESPLHF
>TRBJ2-1|TRBV27
CASSTITGAGEQFF
>TRBJ2-2|TRBV15
CATSSGSGTGELFF
>TRBJ2-7|TRBV6-5
CASSYYRDSGGEQYF
>TRBJ1-2|TRBV6-5
CASSSTQGVSYGYTF
>TRBJ2-7|TRBV7-6
CASSKWDPGRGEQYF
>TRBJ1-2|TRBV20-1
CSARGRGNYGYTF
>TRBJ2-5|TRBV7-2
CASSLTIGSGREETQYF
>TRBJ2-1|TRBV6-8
CASCRGGDYNEQFF
>TRBJ2-3|TRBV19
CASSISSPDTQYF
>TRBJ2-1|TRBV7-8
CASRTRGTSGGGTYNEQFF
>TRBJ2-7|TRBV2
CASSEAGGPREQYF
>TRBJ1-1|TRBV12-3/TRBV12-4
CASRKTQGYTEAFF
>TRBJ2-3|TRBV7-2
CASSRGDGSGTQYF
>TRBJ2-3|TRBV7-8
CASSLRTSGGTSTDTQYF
>TRBJ2-2|TRBV5-6
CASSLKRAYTGELFF
>TRBJ2-1|TRBV7-9
CASSLPQGLEGAYEQFF
>TRBJ2-7|TRBV6-1
CASKLGTGLYEQYF
>TRBJ2-6|TRBV7-9
CASSLDISGANVLTF
>TRBJ1-1|TRBV28
CASDRGAFF
>TRBJ2-2|TRBV20-1
CSARDRVTGGTGELFF
>TRBJ1-6|TRBV28
CASTITGVGNSPLHF
>TRBJ1-6|TRBV12-3/TRBV12-4
CASSLAFNSPLHF
>TRBJ2-3|TRBV11-2
CASSFEGISTDTQYF
>TRBJ1-1|TRBV15
CATSRGHGTDNTEAFF
>TRBJ2-5|TRBV7-2
CASSSKGRQETQYF
>TRBJ1-2|TRBV2
CASNRDRGQYGYTF
>TRBJ2-7|TRBV11-2
CASSQRDRGWSYEQYF